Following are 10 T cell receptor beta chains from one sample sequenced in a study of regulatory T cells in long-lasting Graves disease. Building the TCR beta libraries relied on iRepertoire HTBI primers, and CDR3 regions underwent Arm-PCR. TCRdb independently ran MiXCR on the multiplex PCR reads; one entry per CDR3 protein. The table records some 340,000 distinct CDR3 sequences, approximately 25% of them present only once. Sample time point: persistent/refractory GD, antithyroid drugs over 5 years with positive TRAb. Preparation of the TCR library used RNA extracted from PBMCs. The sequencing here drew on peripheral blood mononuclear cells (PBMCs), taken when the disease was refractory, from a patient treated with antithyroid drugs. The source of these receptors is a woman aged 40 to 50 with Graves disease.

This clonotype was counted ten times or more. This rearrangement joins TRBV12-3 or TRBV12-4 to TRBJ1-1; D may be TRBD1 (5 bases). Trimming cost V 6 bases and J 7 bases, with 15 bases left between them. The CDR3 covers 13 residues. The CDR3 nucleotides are TGTGCCAGCAGAGACGGACGGGGACTTGAAGCTTTCTTT. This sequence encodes CASRDGRGLEAFF.

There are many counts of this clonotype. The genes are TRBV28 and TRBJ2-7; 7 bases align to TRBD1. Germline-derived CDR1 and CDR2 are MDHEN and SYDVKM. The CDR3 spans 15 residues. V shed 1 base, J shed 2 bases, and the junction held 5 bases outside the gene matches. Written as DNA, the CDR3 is TGTGCCAGCAGTTTATATCGAGGGACAGCCTACGAGCAGTACTTC. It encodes CASSLYRGTAYEQYF.

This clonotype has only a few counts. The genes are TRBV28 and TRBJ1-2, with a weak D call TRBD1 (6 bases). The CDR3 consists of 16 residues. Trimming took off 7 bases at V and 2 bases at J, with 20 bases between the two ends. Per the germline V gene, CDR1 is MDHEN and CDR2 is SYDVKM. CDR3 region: CASKAGGGKWNYGYTF. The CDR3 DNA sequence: TGTGCCAGCAAGGCCGGAGGGGGAAAGTGGAACTATGGCTACACCTTC.

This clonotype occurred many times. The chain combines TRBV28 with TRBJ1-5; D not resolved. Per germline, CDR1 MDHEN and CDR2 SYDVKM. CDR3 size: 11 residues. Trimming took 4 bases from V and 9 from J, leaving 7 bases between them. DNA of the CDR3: TGTGCCAGCAGTTCCAGCAGGCCCCAGCATTTT. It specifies CASSSSRPQHF.

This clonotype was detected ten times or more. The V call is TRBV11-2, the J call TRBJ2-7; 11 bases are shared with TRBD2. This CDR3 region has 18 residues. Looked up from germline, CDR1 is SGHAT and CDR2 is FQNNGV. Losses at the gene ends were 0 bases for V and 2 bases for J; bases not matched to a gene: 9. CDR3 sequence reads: CASSLELAGGLTPYEQYF. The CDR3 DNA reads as TGTGCCAGCAGCTTAGAGCTAGCGGGAGGCCTAACCCCCTACGAGCAGTACTTC.

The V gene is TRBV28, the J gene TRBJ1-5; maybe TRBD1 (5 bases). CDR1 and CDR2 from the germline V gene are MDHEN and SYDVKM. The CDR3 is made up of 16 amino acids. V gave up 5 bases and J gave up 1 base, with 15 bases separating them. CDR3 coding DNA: TGTGCCAGCAGTCCCTCAGGGAGAACGAGCAATCAGCCCCAGCATTTT. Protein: CASSPSGRTSNQPQHF.

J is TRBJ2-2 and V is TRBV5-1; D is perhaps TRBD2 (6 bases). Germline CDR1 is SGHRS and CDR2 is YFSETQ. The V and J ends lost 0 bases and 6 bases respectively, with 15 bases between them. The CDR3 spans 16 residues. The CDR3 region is CASSLVGGEIAGELFF. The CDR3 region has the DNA TGCGCCAGCAGCTTGGTAGGCGGGGAAATTGCCGGGGAGCTGTTTTTT.

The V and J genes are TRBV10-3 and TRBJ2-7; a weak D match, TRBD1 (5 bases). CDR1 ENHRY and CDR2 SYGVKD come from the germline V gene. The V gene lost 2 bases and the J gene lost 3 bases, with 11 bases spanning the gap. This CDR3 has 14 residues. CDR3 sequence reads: CAISEIWGLYEQYF. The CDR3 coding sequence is TGTGCCATCAGTGAGATTTGGGGCCTCTACGAGCAGTACTTC.

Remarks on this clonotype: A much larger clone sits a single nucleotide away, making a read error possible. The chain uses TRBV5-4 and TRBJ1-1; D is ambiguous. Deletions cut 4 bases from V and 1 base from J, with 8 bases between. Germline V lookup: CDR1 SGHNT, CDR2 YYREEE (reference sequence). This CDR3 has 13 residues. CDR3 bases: TGTGCCAGCAGCCCCGACGAGAACACTGAAGCTTTCTTT. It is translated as CASSPDENTEAFF. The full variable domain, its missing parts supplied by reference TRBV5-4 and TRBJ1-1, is ETGVTQSPTHLIKTRGQQVTLRCSSQSGHNTVSWYQQALGQGPQFIFQYYREEENGRGNFPPRFSGLQFPNYSSELNVNALELDDSALYLCASSPDENTEAFFGQGTRLTVV.

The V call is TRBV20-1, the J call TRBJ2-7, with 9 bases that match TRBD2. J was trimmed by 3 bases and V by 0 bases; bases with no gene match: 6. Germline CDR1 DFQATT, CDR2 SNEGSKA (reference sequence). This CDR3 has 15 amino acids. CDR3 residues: CSARDQASGVYEQYF. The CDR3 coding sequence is TGCAGTGCTAGAGATCAGGCTAGCGGGGTCTACGAGCAGTACTTC.